This T cell receptor (beta chain) stems from a study of CD8 T cells in ankylosing spondylitis. Study results and limitations: Significant enrichment of disease-linked clones was reported in matched ankylosing spondylitis synovial fluid.

Each TCR beta library was made by quantitative 5'-RACE that incorporated molecular barcodes. TCRdb itself ran the 5' RACE reads through MiXCR, one entry per CDR3 protein. The data contain roughly 180,000 distinct CDR3 sequences, 10% to 15% of them singletons. The germline gives CDR1 SGHAT, CDR2 FQDESV (reference sequence). Deletions cut 2 bases from V and 2 bases from J, with 21 bases between. The CDR3 sequence is 18 residues long. This clonotype was counted many times. Its matching antigen is unknown. The material sequenced was blood, either unsorted or a sorted T cell fraction (not recorded which). The chain employs TRBV11-1 and TRBJ1-2, with D maybe TRBD1 (5 bases). The receptor comes from a female donor with ankylosing spondylitis or in good health (not recorded which). The CDR3 is CASSLTPPRAGSNYGYTF. Written as DNA, the CDR3 is TGTGCCAGCAGCTTAACCCCTCCCCGGGCAGGGTCGAACTATGGCTACACCTTC. Together with reference TRBV11-1 and TRBJ1-2, the CDR3 gives the full variable domain: EAEVAQSPRYKITEKSQAVAFWCDPISGHATLYWYRQILGQGPELLVQFQDESVVDDSQLPKDRFSAERLKGVDSTLKIQPAELGDSAMYLCASSLTPPRAGSNYGYTFGSGTRLTVV.